This T cell receptor (beta chain) originates from a study of cytomegalovirus exposure and HLA in healthy donors. Study conclusions and caveats: According to the study, some 160 TCR beta chains were cytomegalovirus-associated.

Sequencing was performed with immunoSEQ multiplex PCR; in TCRdb, only in-frame clones are kept and a portion is missing. The sample records 90,000 to 120,000 clones, roughly 84% being singletons. In regard to this clone: Its antigen is currently unknown.

The sample comprised PBMCs. The TCR sequence derives from a young woman in good health and CMV-seronegative.

CDR3 coding DNA: TGCAGTCCCAGCAGCTCCCGGGGGGGGGAAAACATTCAGTACTTC. It codes for CSPSSSRGGENIQYF. The chain carries TRBV29-1 and TRBJ2-4, with TRBD2 matching over 8 bases. Germline-derived CDR1 and CDR2 are SQVTM and ANQGSEA. CDR3 length: 15 amino acids.